The clone carrying this T cell receptor (beta chain) was detected only a few times. The antigen remains unidentified. This entry comes from a study of beta chain features in type 1 diabetes. The study reverse transcribed the entire isolated RNA, so it sequenced expressed TCRB transcripts. Assay: immunoSEQ multiplex PCR; the TCRdb copy retains only in-frame clones and omits some. The table lists about 740,000 clones, roughly 12% of them singletons, with approximately 0.02% in the top ten. The collection from each donor was one heparinised blood draw averaging roughly 100 mL. General study points: Shortening of TCRB CDR3s, moderate but significant, appeared in all four CD4+ subsets of Type 1 diabetes patients. Highly expressing activated T cells could be over-counted with a cDNA template. A PCR bias possibly favoring shorter templates would apply equally to patients and controls. Here, the possible influence of HLA type (on TCRB rearrangement) remained unresolved.

The germline gives CDR1 MNHNS, CDR2 SASEGT. J gave up 8 bases and V 7 bases, and 10 bases lay outside the gene matches. The CDR3 length is 14 residues. The receptor was isolated from a young man with type 1 diabetes. The chain couples TRBV6-1 to TRBJ1-2, with 10 bases lining up with TRBD1. Specimen: naive CD4+ T cells from blood. The CDR3 region has the DNA TGTGCCAGCATCTTGACAGGGGGCGCTTACGGCTACACCTTC. Translated: CASILTGGAYGYTF.